The text below deals with one T cell receptor (beta chain). Its antigen remains unidentified. This entry comes from a study of cytomegalovirus exposure and HLA in healthy donors. Findings and limits, study-wide: Some V segments (TRBV6-2 and TRBV6-3 among them) were excluded as indistinguishable. CMV serostatus was the sole immune exposure data available.

The PCR made use of 60 Vbeta and 13 Jbeta primers. The protocol was immunoSEQ multiplex PCR, while the TCRdb copy is restricted to in-frame clones and leaves out a portion. The sample has approximately 160,000 clones, around four fifths seen once. CDR3 length: 15 amino acids. Per germline, CDR1 MGHRA and CDR2 YSYEKL. V lost 0 bases and J lost 1, with 7 bases in between. This chain joins TRBV4-1 and TRBJ1-5; D remains ambiguous. Sequencing was done on a sample of PBMCs. The source of this sequence is a woman between 50 and 59 years old in good health and CMV-seropositive. The CDR3 nucleotides are TGCGCCAGCAGCCAAGACTTAGAAAGCAATCAGCCCCAGCATTTT. Amino acids: CASSQDLESNQPQHF.